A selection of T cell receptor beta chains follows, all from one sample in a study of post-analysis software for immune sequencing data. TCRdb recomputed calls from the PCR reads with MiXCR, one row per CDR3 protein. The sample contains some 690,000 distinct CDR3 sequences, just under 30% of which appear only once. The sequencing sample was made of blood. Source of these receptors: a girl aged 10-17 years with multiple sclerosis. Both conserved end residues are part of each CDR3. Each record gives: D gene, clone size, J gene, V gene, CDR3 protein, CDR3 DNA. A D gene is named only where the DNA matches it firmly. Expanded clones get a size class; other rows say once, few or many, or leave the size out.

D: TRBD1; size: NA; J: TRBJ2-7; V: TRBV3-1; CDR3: CASSQGGQAPYEQYF; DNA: TGTGCCAGCAGCCAAGGGGGACAGGCCCCCTACGAGCAGTACTTC
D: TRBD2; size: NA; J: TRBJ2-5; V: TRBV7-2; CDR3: CASSPRLAGEETQYF; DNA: TGTGCCAGCAGCCCCAGACTAGCGGGAGAGGAGACCCAGTACTTC
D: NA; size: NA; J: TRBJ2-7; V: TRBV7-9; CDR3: CASSSNSCEQYF; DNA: TGTGCCAGCAGCTCGAACTCGTGTGAGCAGTACTTC
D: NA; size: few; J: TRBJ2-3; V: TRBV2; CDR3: CASSVRGSWTDTQYF; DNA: TGTGCCAGCAGTGTCAGGGGATCGTGGACAGATACGCAGTATTTT
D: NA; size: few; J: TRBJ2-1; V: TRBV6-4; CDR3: CASSETGRPAGNEQFF; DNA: TGTGCCAGCAGTGAGACGGGACGGCCCGCTGGAAATGAGCAGTTCTTC
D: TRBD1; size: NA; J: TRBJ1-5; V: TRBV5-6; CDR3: CASSPNRGSQPQHF; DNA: TGTGCCAGCAGCCCAAACAGGGGTAGTCAGCCCCAGCATTTT
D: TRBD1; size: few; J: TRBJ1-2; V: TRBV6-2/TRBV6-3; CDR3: CASSPQGGFTYGYTF; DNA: TGTGCCAGCAGCCCACAGGGGGGCTTCACCTATGGCTACACCTTC
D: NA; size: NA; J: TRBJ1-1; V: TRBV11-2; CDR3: CASSTWNTEAFF; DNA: TGTGCCAGCAGCACGTGGAACACTGAAGCTTTCTTT
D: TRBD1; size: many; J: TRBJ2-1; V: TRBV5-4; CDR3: CASSRDSHNEQFF; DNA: TGCGCCAGCAGCCGGGACAGTCACAATGAGCAGTTCTTC
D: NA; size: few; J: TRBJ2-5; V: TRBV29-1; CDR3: CSVVWLQTFKGGETQYF; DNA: TGCAGCGTTGTTTGGCTACAGACGTTTAAAGGTGGAGAGACCCAGTACTTC
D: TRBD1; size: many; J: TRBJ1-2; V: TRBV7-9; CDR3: CASSQGQGNGYTF; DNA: TGTGCCAGCAGCCAGGGACAGGGTAATGGCTACACCTTC
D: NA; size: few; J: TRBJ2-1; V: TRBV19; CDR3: CASSSRPRGPSYNEQFF; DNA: TGTGCCAGTAGTTCCCGGCCGCGGGGGCCCTCCTACAATGAGCAGTTCTTC
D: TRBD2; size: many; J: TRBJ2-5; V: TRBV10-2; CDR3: CASSGTSGRETQYF; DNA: TGCGCCAGCAGTGGGACTAGCGGGAGAGAGACCCAGTACTTC
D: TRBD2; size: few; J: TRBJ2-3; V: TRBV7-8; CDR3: CASRELRGLAGGTSTDTQYF; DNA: TGTGCCAGCCGCGAGCTGCGGGGACTAGCGGGAGGAACTAGCACAGATACGCAGTATTTT
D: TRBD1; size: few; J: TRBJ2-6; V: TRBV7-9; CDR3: CASRRGQARSGANVLTF; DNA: TGTGCCAGCAGACGCGGACAGGCCCGCTCTGGGGCCAACGTCCTGACTTTC
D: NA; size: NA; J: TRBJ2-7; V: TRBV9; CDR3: CASSADTLSYEQYF; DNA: TGTGCCAGCAGCGCGGACACCCTCTCCTACGAGCAGTACTTC
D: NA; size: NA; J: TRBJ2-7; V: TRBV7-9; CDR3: CASSDSVYSYEQYF; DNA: TGTGCCAGCAGCGATAGCGTCTACTCCTACGAGCAGTACTTC
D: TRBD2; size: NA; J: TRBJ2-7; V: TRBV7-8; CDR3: CASRLGGPVAGGGNYEQYF; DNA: TGTGCCAGCAGGCTGGGGGGGCCGGTAGCGGGAGGGGGGAACTACGAGCAGTACTTC
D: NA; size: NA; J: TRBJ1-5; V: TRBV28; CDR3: CASSLSEGYNQPQHF; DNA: TGTGCCAGCAGTTTGTCGGAAGGGTATAATCAGCCCCAGCATTTT
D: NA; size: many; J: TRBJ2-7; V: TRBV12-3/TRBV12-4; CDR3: CASSLESSYEQYF; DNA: TGTGCCAGCAGTTTGGAAAGTTCCTACGAGCAGTACTTC
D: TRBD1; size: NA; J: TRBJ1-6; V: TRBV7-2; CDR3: CASSPWQGGNNSPLHF; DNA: TGTGCCAGCAGCCCCTGGCAGGGGGGTAATAATTCACCCCTCCACTTT
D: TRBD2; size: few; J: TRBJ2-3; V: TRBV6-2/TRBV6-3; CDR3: CASSYQSGLETDTQYF; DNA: TGTGCCAGCAGTTACCAATCGGGACTAGAGACAGATACGCAGTATTTT
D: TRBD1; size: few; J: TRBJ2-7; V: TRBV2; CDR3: CASSTGTGSYEQYF; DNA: TGTGCCAGCAGCACCGGGACAGGGTCCTACGAGCAGTACTTC
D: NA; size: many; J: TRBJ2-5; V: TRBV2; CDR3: CASTYQETQYF; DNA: TGTGCCAGCACCTACCAAGAGACCCAGTACTTC
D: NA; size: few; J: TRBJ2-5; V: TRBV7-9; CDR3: CASSLVEDLEETQYF; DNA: TGTGCCAGCAGCTTAGTCGAGGACTTAGAAGAGACCCAGTACTTC
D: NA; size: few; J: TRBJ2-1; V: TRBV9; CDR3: CASSPPTRGEQFF; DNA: TGTGCCAGCAGCCCCCCCACTAGGGGTGAGCAGTTCTTC